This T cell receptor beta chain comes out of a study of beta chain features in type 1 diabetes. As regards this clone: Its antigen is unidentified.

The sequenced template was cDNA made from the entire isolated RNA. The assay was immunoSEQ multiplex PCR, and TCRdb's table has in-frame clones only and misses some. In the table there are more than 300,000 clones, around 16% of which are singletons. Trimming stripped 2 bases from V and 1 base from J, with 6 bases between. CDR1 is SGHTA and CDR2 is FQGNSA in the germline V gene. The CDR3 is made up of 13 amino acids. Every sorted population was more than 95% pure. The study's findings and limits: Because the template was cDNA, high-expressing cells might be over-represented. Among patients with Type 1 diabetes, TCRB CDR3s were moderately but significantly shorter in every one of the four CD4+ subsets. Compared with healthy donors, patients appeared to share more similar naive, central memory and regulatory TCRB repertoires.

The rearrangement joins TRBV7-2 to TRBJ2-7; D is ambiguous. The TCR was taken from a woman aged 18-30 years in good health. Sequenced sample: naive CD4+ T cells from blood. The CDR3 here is CASSLYSSYEQYF. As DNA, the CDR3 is TGTGCCAGCAGCTTATACAGTTCCTACGAGCAGTACTTC.